This is a list of T cell receptor beta chains from one sample in a study of cytomegalovirus exposure and HLA in healthy donors. Clones were sequenced by immunoSEQ multiplex PCR, and TCRdb holds only the in-frame ones, with some missing. The repertoire holds just under 75,000 clones, with 85% to 95% as singletons. Sequenced material: PBMCs. These receptors were collected from a woman in her late teens or twenties in good health and CMV-seropositive. Both conserved end residues are part of each CDR3. The D gene is left open where the match is weak. A row's size may be missing; if present it is once, few, many or a size class.

D	size	V	J	CDR3	DNA
-	-	TRBV4-1	TRBJ2-7	CASSQDPWSGYEQYF	TGCGCCAGCAGCCAAGACCCTTGGTCGGGCTACGAGCAGTACTTC
TRBD2	-	TRBV5-1	TRBJ2-5	CASSLGLAGGQETQYF	TGCGCCAGCAGCTTGGGACTAGCGGGGGGACAAGAGACCCAGTACTTC
TRBD1	-	TRBV27	TRBJ2-7	CASSWQGDYEQYF	TGTGCCAGCAGTTGGCAGGGGGACTACGAGCAGTACTTC
TRBD1	-	TRBV18	TRBJ2-7	CASSPVRDSSSYEQYF	TGTGCCAGCTCACCCGTCCGGGACAGTAGCTCCTACGAGCAGTACTTC
TRBD2	-	TRBV10-3	TRBJ2-7	CAMSSGRDYEQYF	TGTGCCATGTCTAGCGGGAGGGACTACGAGCAGTACTTC
TRBD1	-	TRBV4-1	TRBJ1-6	CASSQGQGANSPLHF	TGCGCCAGCAGCCAAGGACAGGGGGCGAATTCACCCCTCCACTTT
TRBD2	-	TRBV28	TRBJ2-4	CASREAGGINIQYF	TGTGCCAGTCGGGAGGCGGGAGGGATTAACATTCAGTACTTC
-	-	TRBV27	TRBJ1-2	CARGVGGYTF	TGTGCCCGGGGGGTGGGCGGCTACACCTTC
-	-	TRBV6-5	TRBJ1-6	CASSYGQRNSPLHF	TGTGCCAGCAGTTACGGACAGAGGAATTCACCCCTCCACTTT
TRBD1	-	TRBV28	TRBJ1-6	CASSLKAGGYNSPLHF	TGTGCCAGCAGTTTAAAGGCAGGGGGTTATAATTCACCCCTCCACTTT
TRBD1	-	TRBV5-4	TRBJ1-5	CASSYRGRDSNQPQHF	TGTGCCAGCAGTTACAGGGGGCGCGATAGCAATCAGCCCCAGCATTTT
-	-	TRBV4-1	TRBJ2-7	CASSQEPTSTYEQYF	TGCGCCAGCAGCCAAGAACCGACAAGTACCTACGAGCAGTACTTC
TRBD1	-	TRBV28	TRBJ1-1	CASSPVTRTGNTEAFF	TGTGCCAGCAGCCCTGTGACCCGGACAGGGAACACTGAAGCTTTCTTT
-	-	TRBV19	TRBJ1-2	CASSTPPPGYYGYTF	TGTGCCAGTAGTACTCCTCCGCCCGGTTACTATGGCTACACCTTC
TRBD1	-	TRBV28	TRBJ1-2	CASSFNPPGQGSYGYTF	TGTGCCAGCAGCTTCAACCCACCGGGACAGGGATCCTATGGCTACACCTTC
-	few	TRBV19	TRBJ1-5	CASSMWVRRGKSSNQPQHF	TGTGCCAGTAGTATGTGGGTGCGGCGCGGGAAAAGCAGCAATCAGCCCCAGCATTTT
TRBD1	-	TRBV4-1	TRBJ1-4	CASSKRTGRDEKLFF	TGCGCCAGCAGCAAGAGGACAGGCCGGGATGAAAAACTGTTTTTT
TRBD2	once	TRBV18	TRBJ2-3	CASSSAGGLADTQYF	TGTGCCAGCTCATCGGCGGGGGGGCTTGCAGATACGCAGTATTTT
-	-	TRBV2	TRBJ2-7	CASMDRGSSSTYEQYF	TGTGCCAGCATGGATCGCGGGTCTTCCAGTACCTACGAGCAGTACTTC
-	-	TRBV2	TRBJ2-3	CASSVYAAVDTQYF	TGTGCCAGCAGTGTATATGCGGCGGTGGATACGCAGTATTTT
-	-	TRBV4-3	TRBJ2-7	CASSQDRAAGGEQYF	TGCGCCAGCAGCCAAGACAGGGCGGCAGGTGGAGAGCAGTACTTC
-	-	TRBV7-6	TRBJ1-1	CASSLVAAGTEAFF	TGTGCCAGCAGCTTAGTAGCGGCAGGGACTGAAGCTTTCTTT
-	-	TRBV28	TRBJ1-2	CASGIRGSGYTF	TGTGCCAGCGGAATCAGGGGAAGTGGCTACACCTTC
TRBD1	-	TRBV6-5	TRBJ2-7	CASRGTGAYEQYF	TGTGCCAGCAGGGGGACAGGAGCCTACGAGCAGTACTTC
TRBD1	-	TRBV11-3	TRBJ2-1	CASSSRGQGDEQFF	TGTGCCAGCAGCTCCCGAGGGCAGGGGGATGAGCAGTTCTTC
TRBD2	-	TRBV4-1	TRBJ2-1	CASSQFRSSGGSGSYNEQFF	TGCGCCAGCAGCCAGTTTCGGTCTAGCGGGGGCTCGGGCTCCTACAATGAGCAGTTCTTC
-	-	TRBV27	TRBJ1-6	CASSFFRTPEPGVDSPLHF	TGTGCCAGCAGTTTTTTCCGAACTCCGGAGCCAGGGGTGGATTCACCCCTCCACTTT
-	-	TRBV4-3	TRBJ1-4	CASSQEGSTNEKLFF	TGCGCCAGCAGCCAGGAGGGCTCGACTAATGAAAAACTGTTTTTT
-	-	TRBV6-1	TRBJ2-7	CASGHSSYEQYF	TGTGCCAGCGGACATAGCTCCTACGAGCAGTACTTC
-	-	TRBV19	TRBJ2-2	CASTFGLTTANTGELFF	TGTGCCAGTACCTTCGGGCTAACGACAGCGAACACCGGGGAGCTGTTTTTT
TRBD2	once	TRBV27	TRBJ2-3	CASRRGGADTQYF	TGTGCCAGCAGACGCGGGGGGGCAGATACGCAGTATTTT
-	-	TRBV28	TRBJ1-1	CASSRTANTEAFF	TGTGCCAGCTCCCGGACAGCTAACACTGAAGCTTTCTTT
-	once	TRBV7-9	TRBJ1-2	CASSLDLRNYGYTF	TGTGCCAGCAGCTTAGACCTGCGCAACTATGGCTACACCTTC
TRBD2	-	TRBV6-6	TRBJ2-1	CASRRASGRVGEQFF	TGTGCCAGCAGGCGCGCTAGCGGGAGAGTGGGTGAGCAGTTCTTC
TRBD1	-	TRBV6-1	TRBJ2-7	CASSLGTGYEQYF	TGTGCCAGCAGTCTGGGGACAGGGTACGAGCAGTACTTC
TRBD2	-	TRBV4-3	TRBJ2-7	CASSQEGGSGGSYEQYF	TGCGCCAGCAGCCAAGAAGGGGGTAGCGGGGGGTCCTACGAGCAGTACTTC
-	-	TRBV2	TRBJ1-1	CASERTRPNTEAFF	TGTGCCAGCGAGCGGACCCGACCCAACACTGAAGCTTTCTTT
TRBD1	-	TRBV29-1	TRBJ2-1	CSVGLGQTSNEQFF	TGCAGCGTTGGTCTGGGACAGACATCCAATGAGCAGTTCTTC
TRBD2	-	TRBV23-1	TRBJ2-1	CASSLERGGPYNEQFF	TGCGCCAGCAGCCTAGAGCGGGGGGGCCCCTACAATGAGCAGTTCTTC
TRBD2	-	TRBV5-1	TRBJ2-3	CASSLSGGASTDTQYF	TGCGCCAGCAGCTTGAGCGGGGGGGCTAGTACAGATACGCAGTATTTT
TRBD1	-	TRBV19	TRBJ2-1	CASSINRGSYNEQFF	TGTGCCAGTAGTATAAACAGGGGATCCTACAATGAGCAGTTCTTC
-	-	TRBV19	TRBJ2-2	CASSSATGELFF	TGTGCCAGTAGTAGCGCCACCGGGGAGCTGTTTTTT
-	-	TRBV6-1	TRBJ2-7	CASSETLRVEQYF	TGTGCCAGCAGTGAAACTTTGAGGGTCGAGCAGTACTTC
TRBD2	-	TRBV9	TRBJ2-1	CASSPHDSIAGGTAYNEQFF	TGTGCCAGCAGCCCGCACGACTCGATAGCGGGAGGGACAGCCTACAATGAGCAGTTCTTC
TRBD1	-	TRBV28	TRBJ1-1	CASSVRQGLRAEAFF	TGTGCCAGCAGTGTACGACAGGGGCTTCGAGCTGAAGCTTTCTTT
-	-	TRBV19	TRBJ1-3	CASSFLSSGNTIYF	TGTGCCAGTAGTTTTCTATCCTCTGGAAACACCATATATTTT
TRBD1	-	TRBV25-1	TRBJ1-1	CASSESGTGGTEAFF	TGTGCCAGCAGTGAATCTGGGACAGGGGGAACTGAAGCTTTCTTT
TRBD1	-	TRBV18	TRBJ1-1	CASSVTGGEEAFF	TGTGCCAGCTCAGTAACAGGGGGCGAAGAAGCTTTCTTT
-	once	TRBV29-1	TRBJ1-2	CSVGAHSYGYTF	TGCAGCGTTGGGGCCCACTCCTATGGCTACACCTTC
TRBD2	-	TRBV6-6	TRBJ2-3	CASRLAGGTDTQYF	TGTGCCAGCAGACTAGCGGGAGGGACAGATACGCAGTATTTT
-	-	TRBV19	TRBJ1-3	CASSSCVAGNTIYF	TGTGCCAGTAGTTCATGCGTCGCTGGAAACACCATATATTTT
-	-	TRBV7-2	TRBJ1-5	CASSLLGLDQPQHF	TGTGCCAGCAGCTTACTGGGGCTCGATCAGCCCCAGCATTTT